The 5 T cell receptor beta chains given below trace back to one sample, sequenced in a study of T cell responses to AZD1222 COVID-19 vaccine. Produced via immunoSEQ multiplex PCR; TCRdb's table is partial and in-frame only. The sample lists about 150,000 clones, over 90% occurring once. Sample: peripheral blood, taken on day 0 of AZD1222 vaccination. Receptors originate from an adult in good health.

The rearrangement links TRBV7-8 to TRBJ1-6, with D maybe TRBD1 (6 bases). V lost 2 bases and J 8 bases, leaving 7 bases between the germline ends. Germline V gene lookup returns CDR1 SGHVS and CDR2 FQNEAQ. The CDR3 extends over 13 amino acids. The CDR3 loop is CASSLSGDSPLHF. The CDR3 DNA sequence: TGTGCCAGCAGCTTATCAGGGGATTCACCCCTCCACTTT.

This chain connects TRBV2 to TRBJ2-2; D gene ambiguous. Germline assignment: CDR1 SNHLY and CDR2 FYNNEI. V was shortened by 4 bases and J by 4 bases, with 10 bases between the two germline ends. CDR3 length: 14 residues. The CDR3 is CASSVLLTTGELFF. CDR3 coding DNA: TGTGCCAGCAGTGTGTTACTTACCACCGGGGAGCTGTTTTTT.

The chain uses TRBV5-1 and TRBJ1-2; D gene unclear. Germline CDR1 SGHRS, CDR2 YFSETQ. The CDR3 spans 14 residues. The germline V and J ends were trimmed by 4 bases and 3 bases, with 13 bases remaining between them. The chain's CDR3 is CASSEPGGHYGYTF. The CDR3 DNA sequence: TGCGCCAGCAGCGAACCGGGAGGACACTATGGCTACACCTTC.

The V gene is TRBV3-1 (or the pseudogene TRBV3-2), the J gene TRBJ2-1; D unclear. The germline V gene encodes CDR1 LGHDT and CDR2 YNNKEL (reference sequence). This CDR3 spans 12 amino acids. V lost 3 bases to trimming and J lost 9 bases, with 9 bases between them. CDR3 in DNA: TGTGCCAGCAGCCAGAAATCTCCTGAGCAGTTCTTC. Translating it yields CASSQKSPEQFF.

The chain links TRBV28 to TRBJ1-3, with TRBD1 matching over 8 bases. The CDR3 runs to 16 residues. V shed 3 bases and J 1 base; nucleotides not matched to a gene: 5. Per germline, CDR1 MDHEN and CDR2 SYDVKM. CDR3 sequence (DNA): TGTGCCAGCAGTTTGTGGACAGGGACTTCTGGAAACACCATATATTTT. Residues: CASSLWTGTSGNTIYF.